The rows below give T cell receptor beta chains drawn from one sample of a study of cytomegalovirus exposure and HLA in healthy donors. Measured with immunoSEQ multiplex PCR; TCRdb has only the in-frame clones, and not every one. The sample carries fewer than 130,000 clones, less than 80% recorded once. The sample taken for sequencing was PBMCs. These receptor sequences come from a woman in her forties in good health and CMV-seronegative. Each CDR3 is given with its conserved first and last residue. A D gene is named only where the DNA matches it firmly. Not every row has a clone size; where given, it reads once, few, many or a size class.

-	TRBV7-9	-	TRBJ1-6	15	TGTGCCAGCAGCTACCGCGCAGGGAATAATTCACCCCTCCACTTT	CASSYRAGNNSPLHF
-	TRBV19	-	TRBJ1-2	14	TGTGCCAGTAGATCGAGATCAGGCTCCTATGGCTACACCTTC	CASRSRSGSYGYTF
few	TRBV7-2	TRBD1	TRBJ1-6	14	TGTGCCAGCAGCGCGACAGGGGAGAATTCACCCCTCCACTTT	CASSATGENSPLHF
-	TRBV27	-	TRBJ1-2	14	TGTGCCAGCAGAGGGGGAGGGGCAAACTATGGCTACACCTTC	CASRGGGANYGYTF
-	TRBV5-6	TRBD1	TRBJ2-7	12	TGTGCCAGCAGCAGGGACAGCTACGAGCAGTACTTC	CASSRDSYEQYF
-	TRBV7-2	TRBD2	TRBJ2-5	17	TGTGCCAGCAGCTTAGTCCCAGGCGGGGGGGCCGTAGAGACCCAGTACTTC	CASSLVPGGGAVETQYF
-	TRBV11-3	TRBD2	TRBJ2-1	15	TGTGCCAGCAGCTTAAACAGCGGGAGTGGAGATGAGCAGTTCTTC	CASSLNSGSGDEQFF
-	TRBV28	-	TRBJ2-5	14	TGTGCCAGCAGCCTCTCCCGGGGTCGTGAGACCCAGTACTTC	CASSLSRGRETQYF
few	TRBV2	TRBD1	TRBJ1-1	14	TGTGCCAGCATTAGGGACAGTGAGAACACTGAAGCTTTCTTT	CASIRDSENTEAFF
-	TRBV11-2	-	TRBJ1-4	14	TGTGCCAGCACCCCGGGGGGTCCCGATGAAAAACTGTTTTTT	CASTPGGPDEKLFF
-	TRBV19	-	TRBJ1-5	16	TGTGCCAGTAGGCCCGAAAGGGGAAGAGGCAATCAGCCCCAGCATTTT	CASRPERGRGNQPQHF
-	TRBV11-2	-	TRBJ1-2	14	TGTGCCAGCAGCTACACCAATAACAGGACTGGCTACACCTTC	CASSYTNNRTGYTF
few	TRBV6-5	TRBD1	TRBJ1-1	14	TGTGCCAGCAGCAGAGCCGGGACAGCCTCCGGGGCTTTCTTT	CASSRAGTASGAFF
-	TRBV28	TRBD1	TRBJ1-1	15	TGTGCCAGCAGCCTCGAAGGGCAGGGGGCCATTGAAGCTTTCTTT	CASSLEGQGAIEAFF
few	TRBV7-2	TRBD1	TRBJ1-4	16	TGTGCCAGCAGCCAACTTAGACAGGGGCCCCACGAAAAACTGTTTTTT	CASSQLRQGPHEKLFF
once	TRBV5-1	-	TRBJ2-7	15	TGCGCCAGCAGCCCGGGGGGACAGGAGTCCTACGAGCAGTACTTC	CASSPGGQESYEQYF
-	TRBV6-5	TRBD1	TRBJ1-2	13	TGTGCCAGCACCCCTGGACAGGGATCGAGCTACACCTTC	CASTPGQGSSYTF
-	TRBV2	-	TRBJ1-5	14	TGTGCCAGCAGCGCGATCGAGGGGGTTCAGCCCCAGCATTTT	CASSAIEGVQPQHF
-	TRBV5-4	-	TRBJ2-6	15	TGTGCCGGCAAAAAAGGGGTGACTGGGGCCAACGTCCTGACTTTC	CAGKKGVTGANVLTF
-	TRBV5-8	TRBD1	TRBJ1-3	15	TGTGCCAGCAGCTCCGCACAGGGGGCTGGAAACACCATATATTTT	CASSSAQGAGNTIYF
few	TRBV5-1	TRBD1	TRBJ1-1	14	TGCGCCAGCAGCGGGACAGGGCCCTACACTGAAGCTTTCTTT	CASSGTGPYTEAFF
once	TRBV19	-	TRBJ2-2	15	TGTGCCAGTAGTCTATCAGGGGTTGACACCGGGGAGCTGTTTTTT	CASSLSGVDTGELFF
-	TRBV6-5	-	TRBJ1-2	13	TGTGCCAGCAGACCCCGGGACATTGGAGGCTACACCTTC	CASRPRDIGGYTF
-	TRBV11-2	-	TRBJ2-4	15	TGTGCCAGCAGCTTTGAACAGCTAGCCAAAAACATTCAGTACTTC	CASSFEQLAKNIQYF
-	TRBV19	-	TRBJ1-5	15	TGTGCCAGTAGTATGAGTTTAGGAGACAATCAGCCCCAGCATTTT	CASSMSLGDNQPQHF
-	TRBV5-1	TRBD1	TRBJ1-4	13	TGCGCCAGCACATGGACAGGGGTCGAAAAACTGTTTTTT	CASTWTGVEKLFF
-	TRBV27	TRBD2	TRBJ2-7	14	TGTGCCAGCATGGAGGCGGGGGATGACTACGAGCAGTACTTC	CASMEAGDDYEQYF
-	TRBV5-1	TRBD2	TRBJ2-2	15	TGCGCCAGCAGCTCGACTAGCCCGAACACCGGGGAGCTGTTTTTT	CASSSTSPNTGELFF
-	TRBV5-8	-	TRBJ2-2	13	TGTGCCAGCAGCCCCTACTACACCGGGGAGCTGTTTTTT	CASSPYYTGELFF
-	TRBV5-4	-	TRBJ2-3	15	TGTGCCAGCAGCTTGAAGCTGACATACACAGATACGCAGTATTTT	CASSLKLTYTDTQYF
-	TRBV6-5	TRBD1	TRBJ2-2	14	TGTGCCAGCCGACTTCAGGGGGCGGGCGGGGAGCTGTTTTTT	CASRLQGAGGELFF
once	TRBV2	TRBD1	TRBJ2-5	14	TGTGCCAGCGAGGGAACAGGGGGTGATGTGGCCCAGTACTTC	CASEGTGGDVAQYF
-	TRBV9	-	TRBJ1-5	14	TGTGCCAGCAGCGCGCATAGTAGCAATCAGCCCCAGCATTTT	CASSAHSSNQPQHF
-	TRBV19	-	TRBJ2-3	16	TGTGCCAGTAGTATAATTGGGCAGCCGCGAACAGATACGCAGTATTTT	CASSIIGQPRTDTQYF
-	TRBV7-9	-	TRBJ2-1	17	TGTGCCAGCAGCTTCGGCCCCCGGCAGGGCCTCTACAATGAGCAGTTCTTC	CASSFGPRQGLYNEQFF
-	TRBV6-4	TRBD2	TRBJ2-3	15	TGTGCCAGCAGTGTTAGCGGGACTTTCGCAGATACGCAGTATTTT	CASSVSGTFADTQYF
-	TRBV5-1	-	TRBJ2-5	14	TGCGCCAGCAGCTTGGCCGGAGCCCAAGAGACCCAGTACTTC	CASSLAGAQETQYF
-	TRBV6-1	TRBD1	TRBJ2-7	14	TGTGCCAGCAGTTTACAGGGGGCTTTCTACGAGCAGTACTTC	CASSLQGAFYEQYF